The clone carrying this T cell receptor (beta chain) was seen a handful of times. This sample was taken from a study of control samples from healthy donors and cancer patients. This table comes from immunoSEQ multiplex PCR, and its TCRdb copy is limited to in-frame clones, with some not included. The profile shows some 200,000 clones, around 92% of them singletons. The CDR3 has 14 amino acids. V lost 2 bases and J lost 1, with 8 bases in between. Germline V gives CDR1 MNHEY, CDR2 SVGAGI. The sample was blood. The chain has TRBV6-5 and TRBJ1-1, with D maybe TRBD1 (6 bases). The TCR originated in a woman in her thirties in good health. The CDR3 protein is CASSYEGGNTEAFF. CDR3 DNA: TGTGCCAGCAGTTACGAAGGGGGGAACACTGAAGCTTTCTTT.